The 20 T cell receptor beta chains below were found in one sample sequenced in a study of cytomegalovirus exposure and HLA in healthy donors. Using immunoSEQ multiplex PCR, the repertoire was profiled, and TCRdb retains in-frame clones only, with some absent. The table has 250,000 or so clones, roughly nine tenths seen once; the top ten hold around 13%. Sample: PBMCs. Receptor source: a man aged 18 to 29 in good health and CMV-seropositive.

This clone was seen a few times. This chain connects TRBV19 to TRBJ2-3; TRBD1 matches 8 bases. This CDR3 is built from 15 residues. The V and J ends lost 5 bases and 0 bases, in that order; junction bases with no gene match: 4. Germline assignment: CDR1 LNHDA and CDR2 SQIVND (reference sequence). This chain's CDR3 is CASSPRQGSTDTQYF. DNA for the CDR3: TGTGCCAGTAGTCCTCGACAGGGGAGCACAGATACGCAGTATTTT. Full variable domain (missing parts from reference TRBV19 and TRBJ2-3): DGGITQSPKYLFRKEGQNVTLSCEQNLNHDAMYWYRQDPGQGLRLIYYSQIVNDFQKGDIAEGYSVSREKKESFPLTVTSAQKNPTAFYLCASSPRQGSTDTQYFGPGTRLTVL.

This chain uses TRBV5-4 with TRBJ2-2; the match to TRBD2 covers 7 bases. V lost 3 bases, J lost 2 bases, and 4 bases stayed unmatched. Per germline, CDR1 SGHNT and CDR2 YYREEE (reference sequence). The length of the CDR3 is 15 residues. The CDR3, as DNA: TGTGCCAGCAGCTCCAGCGGGGTTAACACCGGGGAGCTGTTTTTT. Amino acids: CASSSSGVNTGELFF. Filled out from reference TRBV5-4 and TRBJ2-2, the complete variable domain reads ETGVTQSPTHLIKTRGQQVTLRCSSQSGHNTVSWYQQALGQGPQFIFQYYREEENGRGNFPPRFSGLQFPNYSSELNVNALELDDSALYLCASSSSGVNTGELFFGEGSRLTVL.

This chain connects TRBV25-1 to TRBJ1-1, with TRBD1 matching over 7 bases. CDR3 length equals 16 residues. Germline V gene data show CDR1 as MGHDK and CDR2 as SYGVNS. The V segment lost 0 bases and the J segment 3 bases; nucleotides outside the gene matches: 7. The CDR3 DNA sequence: TGTGCCAGCAGTGAATATATTCGAGGGGGCTACACTGAAGCTTTCTTT. Its protein product is CASSEYIRGGYTEAFF.

The chain uses TRBV11-1 and TRBJ1-2, with a weak D call TRBD1 (6 bases). The germline V gene has CDR1 SGHAT and CDR2 FQDESV (reference sequence). The V gene lost 5 bases and the J gene lost 3 bases, with 10 bases spanning the gap. CDR3 length: 13 amino acids. The CDR3 nucleotides read TGTGCCAGCAGCCCCGGGGGCTACTATGGCTACACCTTC. Protein product: CASSPGGYYGYTF.

The chain links TRBV15 to TRBJ1-4; D perhaps matches TRBD1 (5 bases). V lost 6 bases, J lost 7 bases, and 18 bases lay in between. The CDR3 contains 15 residues. Germline V gene sequence: CDR1 LNHNV, CDR2 YYDKDF (reference sequence). CDR3 protein: CATRSTKGESEKLFF. The CDR3 bases are TGTGCCACCAGATCTACGAAAGGGGAGAGTGAAAAACTGTTTTTT.

The chain carries TRBV10-2 and TRBJ1-2; the D is unclear. Germline CDR1 reads WSHSY; CDR2 reads SAAADI. There are 13 residues in the CDR3. V was trimmed by 6 bases and J by 1 base, leaving 9 bases between them. The CDR3 DNA sequence: TGCGCCAGCAGCGCGGGCGTTAACTATGGCTACACCTTC. Translated, it gives CASSAGVNYGYTF.

This chain connects TRBV10-1 to TRBJ2-1; weak D call: TRBD2 (5 bases). The CDR3 has 13 amino acids. Germline V CDR1 and CDR2: WNHNN, SYGVQD (reference sequence). Trimming left V 6 bases short and J 8 bases short, with 14 bases between. The CDR3 loop reads CASSSRRSDEQFF. The CDR3 DNA sequence: TGCGCCAGCAGCTCCAGGAGGTCCGATGAGCAGTTCTTC.

V and J are TRBV18 and TRBJ2-5; a weak D match, TRBD1 (6 bases). The CDR3 contains 15 residues. From germline, CDR1 is KGHSH and CDR2 LQKENI. V lost 3 bases, J lost 6 bases, and 17 bases lay in between. The CDR3 sequence is CASSPPQGTGQTQYF. The CDR3 nucleotides read TGTGCCAGCTCACCCCCGCAAGGAACAGGGCAGACCCAGTACTTC.

This clone was picked up one time. This sequence joins TRBV2 and TRBJ2-3; the D gene is possibly TRBD2 (5 bases). V was clipped by 3 bases and J by 8 bases, with 6 bases between them. Germline V gene data show CDR1 as SNHLY and CDR2 as FYNNEI. CDR3 length: 11 residues. CDR3 sequence: CASSDSVTQYF. The CDR3 DNA follows: TGTGCCAGCAGTGATAGCGTTACGCAGTATTTT.

The rearrangement links TRBV2 to TRBJ1-5; D is perhaps TRBD1 (5 bases). Germline CDR1 SNHLY, CDR2 FYNNEI. V gave up 2 bases and J gave up 5 bases, with 10 bases separating them. This CDR3 region has 14 residues. The CDR3 sequence: CASSEQGWDQPQHF. The CDR3 nucleotides read TGTGCCAGCAGTGAACAGGGTTGGGATCAGCCCCAGCATTTT.

The chain carries TRBV15 and TRBJ2-2; D unclear. Per the germline V gene, CDR1 is LNHNV and CDR2 is YYDKDF (reference sequence). The CDR3 sequence is 13 residues long. Between the trimmed V and J ends, which lost 1 base and 3 bases, there was a span of 3 bases. CDR3 loop: CATSRVYTGELFF. In DNA form, the CDR3 reads TGTGCCACCAGCAGAGTTTACACCGGGGAGCTGTTTTTT.

About this clone itself: In the same sample, other DNA sequences code for this CDR3. The CDR3 sequence: CASSLSLNTDTQYF. CDR3 coding DNA: TGTGCCAGCAGTTTATCCTTAAACACAGATACGCAGTATTTT. The gene calls are TRBV27 and TRBJ2-3; D gene uncertain. Germline CDR1 MNHEY, CDR2 SMNVEV (reference sequence). V was cut by 0 bases and J by 2 bases, with 6 bases left in between. The CDR3 consists of 14 residues.

The CDR3 bases are TGTGCCAGTAGTATCCAGGGGGTTGGACAGCCCCAGCATTTT. Translated, it gives CASSIQGVGQPQHF. The chain employs TRBV19 and TRBJ1-5, with TRBD1 identical over 7 bases. V dropped 3 bases and J dropped 7; count of bases not matched to a gene: 6. CDR3 size: 14 residues. The germline gives CDR1 LNHDA, CDR2 SQIVND (reference sequence). Combining the CDR3 with reference TRBV19 and TRBJ1-5 gives the whole variable domain DGGITQSPKYLFRKEGQNVTLSCEQNLNHDAMYWYRQDPGQGLRLIYYSQIVNDFQKGDIAEGYSVSREKKESFPLTVTSAQKNPTAFYLCASSIQGVGQPQHFGDGTRLSIL.

The V gene is TRBV6-1, the J gene TRBJ1-2; tentatively, D is TRBD1 (6 bases). Trimming removed 4 bases at V and 7 bases at J, with 16 bases between. The CDR3 runs 14 residues. Germline V gene data show CDR1 as MNHNS and CDR2 as SASEGT. The CDR3 DNA reads TGTGCCAGCAGTGTCGACAGGAGGAGCCGTGGCTACACCTTC. Residues: CASSVDRRSRGYTF.

This clone was recorded once. The J gene is TRBJ2-2, the V gene TRBV2, with 9 bases that match TRBD2. In germline, CDR1 is SNHLY, CDR2 FYNNEI. The CDR3 covers 20 residues. J lost 5 bases, V lost 7 bases, and 23 bases had no gene match. In DNA form, the CDR3 reads TGTGCCAGCAAAACGTGGGGGAGACTAGCGGCCACAAAGGGTACCGGGGAGCTGTTTTTT. This codes for CASKTWGRLAATKGTGELFF.

This rearrangement joins TRBV29-1 to TRBJ1-2, with TRBD1 matching over 11 bases. The CDR3 loop spans 13 amino acids. The trim removed 6 bases at V and 7 bases at J, leaving 7 bases unmatched. Germline loops: CDR1 SQVTM, CDR2 ANQGSEA. CDR3 residues: CSVSRGQGGGYTF. CDR3 nucleotides: TGCAGCGTCAGTCGGGGACAGGGGGGTGGCTACACCTTC.

The chain recombines TRBV27 with TRBJ2-7, with 12 bases fitting TRBD2. This CDR3 comprises 17 residues. Germline V gives CDR1 MNHEY, CDR2 SMNVEV (reference sequence). V was pared by 4 bases and J by 3 bases, with 10 bases of the junction left unmatched. In DNA form, the CDR3 reads TGTGCCAGCAGTTCCATTTCAAGACTAGCGGGAGACTACGAGCAGTACTTC. Its protein product is CASSSISRLAGDYEQYF.

This sequence joins TRBV7-3 and TRBJ2-2; D is undetermined. Looked up from germline, CDR1 is SGHTA and CDR2 is FQGTGA. This CDR3 contains 13 residues. V lost 3 bases and J lost 5, with 7 bases in between. CDR3 DNA sequence: TGTGCCAGCAGCTTTAGTTGGACCGGGGAGCTGTTTTTT. This codes for CASSFSWTGELFF.

The CDR3, as DNA: TGTGCCAGCGACACAGGGGTTTACAATGAGCAGTTCTTC. It codes for CASDTGVYNEQFF. This chain connects TRBV6-6 to TRBJ2-1, with 7 bases fitting TRBD1. Germline V lookup: CDR1 MNHNY, CDR2 SVGAGI (reference sequence). There are 13 residues in the CDR3. Losses at the gene ends were 8 bases for V and 4 bases for J; bases not matched to a gene: 5.

The gene calls are TRBV6-5 and TRBJ2-2; 8 bases match TRBD1. The CDR3 contains 15 residues. The trim removed 5 bases at V and 6 bases at J, leaving 8 bases unmatched. Per germline, CDR1 MNHEY and CDR2 SVGAGI. DNA of the CDR3: TGTGCCAGCAGTGCCCGACAGGGGAAGTCCGGGGAGCTGTTTTTT. This translates into CASSARQGKSGELFF.